This T cell receptor (beta chain) comes out of a study of T-cell memory formation after mild COVID-19. Whole-study context: TCR clusters showed largely donor specificity. General observations from the study: The study detected some responding clones in pre-infection memory, suggesting cross-reactive memory joined. Clones shrinking from day 15 to 85 showed even CD4/CD8 mixes; later expanders tilted CD4+.

It was 5'RACE with constant-segment primers that produced the TCR alpha and TCR beta cDNA libraries, which carried sample barcodes and UMIs. MiXCR, run by TCRdb on the 5' RACE reads, gives a single entry per CDR3 protein. The sample holds about 310,000 distinct CDR3 sequences, approximately 15% seen once. Regarding this clonotype: Its antigen is unidentified.

V was trimmed by 2 bases and J by 7 bases, leaving 14 bases between them. The length of the CDR3 is 14 residues. The germline V gene encodes CDR1 KGHSH and CDR2 LQKENI. This TCR was sampled from a young man who had mild COVID-19 (a few samples of this study predate the infection). Cell type and time point are not known. Sequenced: PBMCs or a T cell subset sorted from them (not recorded which). This chain connects TRBV18 to TRBJ1-1, with D possibly being TRBD1 (5 bases). CDR3 DNA: TGTGCCAGCTCACCAAACCACGGGGGAGTTGAAGCTTTCTTT. Its translation is CASSPNHGGVEAFF.